The sample holds one count of the clone carrying this T cell receptor (beta chain). What it recognizes is unknown. These data come from a study of vaccination and CD4 T cells after COVID-19. Cultured CD4+ T-cell DNA underwent Oncomine TCR Beta short-read sequencing. TCRdb re-called the PCR reads with MiXCR, one entry per CDR3 protein. The table records about 23,000 distinct CDR3 sequences, 58% of them present only once. The treatment is: approximately nine-day PBMC culture with coronavirus spike peptide pools or control peptides (ViraFEST assay). The clonotype was recovered from a human donor who had recovered from COVID-19. Sequenced: CD4+ T cells from blood, cultured in vitro.

For the CDR3, the DNA is TGCAGTGCTAGAGTGGGATCAGCTAGCACAGATACGCAGTATTTT. This encodes CSARVGSASTDTQYF. V and J are TRBV20-1 and TRBJ2-3; D unclear. Germline V gene sequence: CDR1 DFQATT, CDR2 SNEGSKA (reference sequence). The CDR3 is 15 amino acids. Trimming removed 1 base at V and 0 bases at J, with 11 bases between.